The 14 T cell receptor beta chains below were found in one sample sequenced in a study of sequential checkpoint blockade in melanoma. The treatment is: randomized to nivolumab then ipilimumab (arm A) or the reverse (arm B). Profiled with immunoSEQ multiplex PCR; TCRdb holds only in-frame clones, not every one. The sample yields approximately 11,000 clones, 69% seen once. This sample comprised CD8+ T cells sorted from blood (inferred from file names), obtained from a patient given nivolumab and ipilimumab in sequence. All receptors derive from a human donor with melanoma.

J is TRBJ1-5 and V is TRBV21-1; the DNA was not compared with TRBD1, the D call given in the table. TRBV21-1 is shown as a pseudogene. The CDR3 extends over 15 amino acids. In DNA form, the CDR3 reads TGTGCCAGCAGCACCCTCGACAGGACCAATCAGCCCCAGCATTTT. It specifies CASSTLDRTNQPQHF.

The CDR3: CASSPGNVYNEQFF. The CDR3 coding sequence is TGTGCCAGCAGCCCGGGAAATGTCTACAATGAGCAGTTCTTC. The chain uses TRBV25-1 and TRBJ2-1; possible D gene TRBD2, 5 bases. V lost 6 bases to trimming and J lost 3 bases, with 12 bases between them. The length of the CDR3 is 14 residues. Germline loops: CDR1 MGHDK, CDR2 SYGVNS.

The chain couples TRBV13 to TRBJ1-2; 9 nucleotides match TRBD1. Germline assignment: CDR1 PRHDT and CDR2 FYEKMQ (reference sequence). There are 14 residues in the CDR3. With V trimmed by 4 bases and J by 7 bases, 7 bases remained unmatched. CDR3 nucleotides: TGTGCCAGCAGCTCTTACAGGGGGCTGGTTGGCTACACCTTC. It yields the protein CASSSYRGLVGYTF.

CDR3 region: CASSSLWAERNYGYTF. CDR3 in DNA: TGCGCCAGCAGCTCCTTGTGGGCCGAACGTAACTATGGCTACACCTTC. The chain combines TRBV5-1 with TRBJ1-2; D gene ambiguous. The CDR3 runs to 16 residues. V shed 3 bases and J shed 1 base, with 16 bases lying between them. Per the germline V gene, CDR1 is SGHRS and CDR2 is YFSETQ.

This chain joins TRBV14 and TRBJ2-6; tentatively, D is TRBD2 (5 bases). V lost 11 bases and J 0 bases, leaving 26 bases between the germline ends. CDR1 SGHDN and CDR2 FVKESK come from the germline V gene. CDR3 length: 19 amino acids. The CDR3 region has the DNA TGTGCCCGCCCACGCCTAGCAAACATCGGTGCCTCTGGGGCCAACGTCCTGACTTTC. This codes for CARPRLANIGASGANVLTF.

This chain uses TRBV4-1 with TRBJ2-5; D unclear. Germline CDR1 is MGHRA and CDR2 is YSYEKL. CDR3 size: 12 residues. V lost 2 bases and J 10 bases, leaving 11 bases between the germline ends. The CDR3 DNA sequence: TGCGCCAGCAGCCAAAGCGCGGCCCACCAGTACTTC. The encoded protein is CASSQSAAHQYF.

The genes are TRBV5-1 and TRBJ1-2, with D unresolved. The V end lost 4 bases, the J end lost 4 bases, and 11 bases lay between the germline ends. Germline V gene data show CDR1 as SGHRS and CDR2 as YFSETQ. This CDR3 contains 13 residues. As DNA, the CDR3 is TGCGCCAGCAGCCTAGGAGGCGGCTATGGCTACACCTTC. Protein sequence: CASSLGGGYGYTF.

J is TRBJ2-7 and V is TRBV7-9; TRBD1 agrees at 9 bases. CDR3 length: 13 residues. The germline gives CDR1 SEHNR, CDR2 FQNEAQ (reference sequence). The junction had 1 base not matched to a gene; V was cut back by 5 bases and J by 2 bases. The CDR3 spells CASSRQGAYEQYF. CDR3 nucleotide sequence: TGTGCCAGCAGCCGACAGGGGGCCTACGAGCAGTACTTC.

The chain links TRBV9 to TRBJ2-3; 8 bases line up with TRBD1. This CDR3 comprises 15 residues. Germline lookup yields CDR1 SGDLS and CDR2 YYNGEE. With V trimmed by 4 bases and J by 6 bases, 10 bases remained unmatched. The CDR3 protein is CASSRSAGGVDTQYF. The CDR3, as DNA: TGTGCCAGCAGCAGGTCGGCAGGGGGCGTCGATACGCAGTATTTT.

The rearrangement links TRBV19 to TRBJ2-7, with D possibly being TRBD2 (6 bases). This CDR3 region has 13 residues. In germline, CDR1 is LNHDA, CDR2 SQIVND (reference sequence). With 5 bases removed from V and 4 bases from J, the gap between germline ends came to 12 bases. This CDR3 is CASSHGGVYEQYF. DNA for the CDR3: TGTGCCAGTAGTCACGGCGGGGTGTACGAGCAGTACTTC.

The rearrangement links TRBV25-1 to TRBJ2-7; possibly TRBD1 for D (5 bases). CDR3 length: 13 residues. V was shortened by 7 bases and J by 4 bases, with 14 bases between the two germline ends. Germline V gives CDR1 MGHDK, CDR2 SYGVNS. The CDR3 reads CASTEGASYEQYF. Here the CDR3 DNA reads TGTGCCAGCACCGAAGGGGCGAGTTACGAGCAGTACTTC.

Only a few counts were recorded for this clone. The rearrangement joins TRBV4-1 to TRBJ2-7; 8 bases line up with TRBD2. This CDR3 is 14 amino acids long. V gave up 5 bases and J gave up 5 bases; unmatched junction bases: 8. Germline V lookup: CDR1 MGHRA, CDR2 YSYEKL. CDR3 in amino acids: CASSFRGGLDEQYF. DNA for the CDR3: TGCGCCAGCAGCTTTCGGGGGGGGCTGGACGAGCAGTACTTC.

The chain couples TRBV21-1 to TRBJ1-2; TRBD1, the D gene given by the table, was not confirmed from the DNA. TRBV21-1 is designated a pseudogene. CDR3 length: 14 amino acids. As DNA, the CDR3 is TGTGCCAGCAGCTCCCGACAGGACCGCTATGGCTACACCTTC. This translates into CASSSRQDRYGYTF.

The gene calls are TRBV7-2 and TRBJ2-7, with a weak D call TRBD1 (5 bases). The CDR3 has 14 amino acids. V was pared by 5 bases and J by 0 bases, with 11 bases between. CDR1 SGHTA and CDR2 FQGNSA come from the germline V gene. CDR3: CASSPRTHSYEQYF. CDR3 sequence (DNA): TGTGCCAGCAGCCCTAGGACACACTCCTACGAGCAGTACTTC.